This TCR beta chain is drawn from a study of T-cell reconstitution after alpha-beta-depleted transplantation in children. Germline V CDR1 and CDR2: SQVTM, ANQGSEA. This CDR3 is 14 amino acids long. Trimming cost V 3 bases and J 0 bases, with 12 bases left between them. As it was prepared, the TCRbeta library received unique molecular identifiers. TCRdb reprocessed the PCR reads via MiXCR and lists one record per CDR3 protein. The data contain roughly 500,000 distinct CDR3 sequences, about a sixth of them singletons. The sequence was collected from a human donor who donated a stem cell graft to a child with acute lymphoblastic leukemia. The sample in question was PBMCs from the stem cell graft donor, obtained from the stem cell graft. The chain carries TRBV29-1 and TRBJ2-7; no definite D call. This CDR3 reads CSVEGRKNSYEQYF. The CDR3 DNA is TGCAGCGTTGAGGGCAGAAAGAACTCCTACGAGCAGTACTTC.